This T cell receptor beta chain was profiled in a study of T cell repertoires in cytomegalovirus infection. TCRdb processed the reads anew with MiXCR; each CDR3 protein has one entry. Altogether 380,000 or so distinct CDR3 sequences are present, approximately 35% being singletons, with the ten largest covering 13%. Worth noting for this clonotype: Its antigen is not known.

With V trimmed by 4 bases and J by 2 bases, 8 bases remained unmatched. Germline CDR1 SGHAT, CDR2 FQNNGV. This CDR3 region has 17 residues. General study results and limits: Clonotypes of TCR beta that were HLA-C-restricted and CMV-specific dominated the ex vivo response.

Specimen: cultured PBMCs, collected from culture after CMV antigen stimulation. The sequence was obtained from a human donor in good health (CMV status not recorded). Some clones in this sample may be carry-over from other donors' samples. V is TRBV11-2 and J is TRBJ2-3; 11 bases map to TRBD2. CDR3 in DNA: TGTGCCAGCAGCTCCCGACTAGCGGGAACTCACACAGATACGCAGTATTTT. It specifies CASSSRLAGTHTDTQYF.